This TCR beta chain was sequenced during a study of blood T cell repertoires in COVID-19. Study information: The United States, Italy and Spain provided the acute and convalescent COVID-19 samples. PBMCs, B-cell-depleted T cells, or T cells provided the cDNA or gDNA that made up the material.

Original processing notes: From reference gene primer amplification, estimates of nucleated cell counts were derived. The repertoire was sequenced with immunoSEQ multiplex PCR; TCRdb's copy has only in-frame clones and lacks some. V and J calls and clone size are those listed in that table; D and trimming were worked out from the DNA. Of some 490,000 clones listed, roughly 88% are singletons. Germline V gene data show CDR1 as SEHNR and CDR2 as FQNEAQ (reference sequence). This CDR3 comprises 14 residues. V dropped 5 bases and J dropped 4; count of bases not matched to a gene: 5. The sequence came from a human donor in a cohort sampled during active COVID-19. The chain combines TRBV7-9 with TRBJ2-7, with 10 bases lining up with TRBD1. What was sequenced was peripheral blood. CDR3 sequence reads: CASSPPGQGYEQYF. DNA of the CDR3: TGTGCCAGCAGCCCTCCGGGACAGGGGTACGAGCAGTACTTC.